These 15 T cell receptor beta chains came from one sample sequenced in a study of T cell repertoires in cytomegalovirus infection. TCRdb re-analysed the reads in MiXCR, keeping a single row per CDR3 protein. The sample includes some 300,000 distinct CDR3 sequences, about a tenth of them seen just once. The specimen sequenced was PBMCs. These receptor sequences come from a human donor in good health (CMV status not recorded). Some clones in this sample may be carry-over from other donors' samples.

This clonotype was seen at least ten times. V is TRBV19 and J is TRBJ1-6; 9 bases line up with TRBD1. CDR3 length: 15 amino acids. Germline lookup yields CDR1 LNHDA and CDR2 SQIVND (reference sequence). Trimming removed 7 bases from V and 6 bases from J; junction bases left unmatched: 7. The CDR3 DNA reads TGTGCCAGTACCTTCGGACAGGGGAGTAATTCACCCCTCCACTTT. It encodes CASTFGQGSNSPLHF.

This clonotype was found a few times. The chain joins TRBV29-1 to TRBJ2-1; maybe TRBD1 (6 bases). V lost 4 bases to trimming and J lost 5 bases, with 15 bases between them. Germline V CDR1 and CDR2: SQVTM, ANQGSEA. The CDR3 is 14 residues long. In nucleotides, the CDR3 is TGCAGCGTTGCCCTACAGGGTTTTAACAATGAGCAGTTCTTC. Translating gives CSVALQGFNNEQFF.

In DNA form, the CDR3 reads TGCAGTGCTAGACGAGGGGGGCAGGACACTGAAGCTTTCTTT. Protein: CSARRGGQDTEAFF. This chain uses TRBV20-1 with TRBJ1-1; D might be TRBD1 (6 bases). Germline CDR1 reads DFQATT; CDR2 reads SNEGSKA (reference sequence). The CDR3 consists of 14 residues. V lost 2 bases and J 3 bases, leaving 13 bases between the germline ends.

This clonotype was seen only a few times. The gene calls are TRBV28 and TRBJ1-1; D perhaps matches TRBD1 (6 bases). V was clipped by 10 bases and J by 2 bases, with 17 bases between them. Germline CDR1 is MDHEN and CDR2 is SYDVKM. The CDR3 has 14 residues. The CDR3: CAIGGPTGNTEAFF. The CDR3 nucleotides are TGTGCCATAGGGGGACCCACCGGAAACACTGAAGCTTTCTTT.

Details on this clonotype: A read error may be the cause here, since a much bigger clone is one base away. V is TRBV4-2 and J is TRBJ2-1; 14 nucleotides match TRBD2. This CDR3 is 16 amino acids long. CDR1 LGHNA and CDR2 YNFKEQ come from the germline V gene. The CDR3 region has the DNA TGTGCCAGCAGCCAAGTTGGGACTAGCGGGGGTAATGAGCGGTTCTTC. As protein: CASSQVGTSGGNERFF.

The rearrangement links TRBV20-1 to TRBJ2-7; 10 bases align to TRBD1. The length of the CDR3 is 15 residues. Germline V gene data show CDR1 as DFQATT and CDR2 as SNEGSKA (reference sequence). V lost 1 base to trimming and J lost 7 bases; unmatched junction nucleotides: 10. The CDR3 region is CSARGVGQGESEQYV. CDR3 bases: TGCAGTGCTAGAGGAGTAGGACAGGGGGAATCGGAGCAGTACGTC.

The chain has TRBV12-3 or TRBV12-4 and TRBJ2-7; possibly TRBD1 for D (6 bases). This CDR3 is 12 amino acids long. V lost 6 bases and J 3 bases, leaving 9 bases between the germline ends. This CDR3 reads CASRLGGYEQYV. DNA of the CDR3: TGTGCCAGCAGACTAGGGGGCTACGAGCAGTACGTC.

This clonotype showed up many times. CDR3 region: CASSQDRGSHYGYTF. CDR3 bases: TGCGCCAGCAGCCAAGATCGCGGCAGTCACTATGGCTACACCTTC. The chain employs TRBV4-3 and TRBJ1-2; D remains unclear. The CDR3 is made up of 15 amino acids. CDR1 and CDR2 (germline): LGHNA, YSLEER. V lost 0 bases and J 3 bases, leaving 11 bases between the germline ends.

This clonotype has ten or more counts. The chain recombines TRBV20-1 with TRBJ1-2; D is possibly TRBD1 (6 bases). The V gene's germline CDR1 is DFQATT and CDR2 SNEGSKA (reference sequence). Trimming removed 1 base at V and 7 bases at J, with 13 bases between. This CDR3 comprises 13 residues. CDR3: CSARGWGLSGYTF. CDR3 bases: TGCAGTGCTAGAGGCTGGGGGCTAAGTGGCTACACCTTC.

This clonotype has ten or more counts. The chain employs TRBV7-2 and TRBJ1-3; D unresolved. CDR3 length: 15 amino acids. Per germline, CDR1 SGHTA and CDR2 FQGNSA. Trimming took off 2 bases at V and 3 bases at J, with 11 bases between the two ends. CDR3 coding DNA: TGTGCCAGCAGCTTACTATGGGGAGGTGGAAACACCATATATTTT. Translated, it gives CASSLLWGGGNTIYF.

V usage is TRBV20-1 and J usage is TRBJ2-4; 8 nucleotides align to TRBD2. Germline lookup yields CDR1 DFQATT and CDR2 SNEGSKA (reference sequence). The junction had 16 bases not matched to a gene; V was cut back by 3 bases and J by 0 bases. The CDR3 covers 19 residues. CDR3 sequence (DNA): TGCAGTGCTAGTTCCCTTAGGCTAGCGGGTCAATTAGCCAAAAACATTCAGTACTTC. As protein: CSASSLRLAGQLAKNIQYF.

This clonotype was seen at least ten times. For the CDR3, the DNA is TGTGCCAGCAGTTATATAGGGTCAAGCTCCTACAATGAGCAGTTCTTC. The encoded protein is CASSYIGSSSYNEQFF. The chain has TRBV6-2 or TRBV6-3 and TRBJ2-1; D remains unclear. The CDR3 extends over 16 amino acids. Looked up from germline, CDR1 is MNHEY and CDR2 is SVGEGT. V shed 3 bases and J shed 0 bases, with 12 bases lying between them.

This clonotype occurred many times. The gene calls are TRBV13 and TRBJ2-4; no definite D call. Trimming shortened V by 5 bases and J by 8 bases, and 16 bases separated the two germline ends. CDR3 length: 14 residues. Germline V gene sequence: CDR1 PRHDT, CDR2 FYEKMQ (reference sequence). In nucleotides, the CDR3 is TGTGCCAGCAGCCCCGGCCGCCTTCAGGACATTCAGTACTTC. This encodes CASSPGRLQDIQYF.

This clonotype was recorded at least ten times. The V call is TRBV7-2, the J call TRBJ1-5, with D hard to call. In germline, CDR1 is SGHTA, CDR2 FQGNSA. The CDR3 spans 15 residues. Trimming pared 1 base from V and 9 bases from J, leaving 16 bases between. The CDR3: CASSLGVEGVGPQHF. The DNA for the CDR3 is TGTGCCAGCAGCTTAGGGGTAGAGGGCGTAGGGCCCCAGCATTTT.

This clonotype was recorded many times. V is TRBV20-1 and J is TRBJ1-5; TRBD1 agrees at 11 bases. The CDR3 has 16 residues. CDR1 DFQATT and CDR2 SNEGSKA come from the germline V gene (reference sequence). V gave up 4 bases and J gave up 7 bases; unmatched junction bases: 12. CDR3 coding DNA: TGCAGTGCTAACCCACCCGGACAGGGGGCAGGGCAGCCCCAGCATTTT. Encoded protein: CSANPPGQGAGQPQHF.